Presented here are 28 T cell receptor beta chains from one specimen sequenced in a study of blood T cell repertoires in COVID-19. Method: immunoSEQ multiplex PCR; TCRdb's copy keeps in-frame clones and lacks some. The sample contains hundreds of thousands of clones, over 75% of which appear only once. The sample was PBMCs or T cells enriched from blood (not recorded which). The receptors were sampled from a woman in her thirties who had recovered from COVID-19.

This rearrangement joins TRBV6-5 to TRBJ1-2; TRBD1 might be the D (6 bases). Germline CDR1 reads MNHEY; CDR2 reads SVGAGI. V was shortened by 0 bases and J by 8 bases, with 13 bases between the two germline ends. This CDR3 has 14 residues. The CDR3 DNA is TGTGCCAGCAGTTACTCGCCACAGGGCGGGGGCTACACCTTC. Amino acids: CASSYSPQGGGYTF.

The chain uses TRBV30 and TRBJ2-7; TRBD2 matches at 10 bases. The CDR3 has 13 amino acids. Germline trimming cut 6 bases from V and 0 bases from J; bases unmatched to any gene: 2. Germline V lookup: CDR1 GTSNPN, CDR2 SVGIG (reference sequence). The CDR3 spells CACASGSSYEQYF. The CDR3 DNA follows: TGTGCCTGCGCTAGCGGGAGCTCCTACGAGCAGTACTTC.

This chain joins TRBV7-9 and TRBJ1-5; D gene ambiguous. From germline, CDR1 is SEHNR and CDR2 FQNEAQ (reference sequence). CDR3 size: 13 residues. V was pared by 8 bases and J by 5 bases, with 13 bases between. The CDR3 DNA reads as TGTGCCAGCCAATACGAGAAAGATCAGCCCCAGCATTTT. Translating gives CASQYEKDQPQHF. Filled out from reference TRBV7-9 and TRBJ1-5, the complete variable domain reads DTGVSQNPRHKITKRGQNVTFRCDPISEHNRLYWYRQTLGQGPEFLTYFQNEAQLEKSRLLSDRFSAERPKGSFSTLEIQRTEQGDSAMYLCASQYEKDQPQHFGDGTRLSIL.

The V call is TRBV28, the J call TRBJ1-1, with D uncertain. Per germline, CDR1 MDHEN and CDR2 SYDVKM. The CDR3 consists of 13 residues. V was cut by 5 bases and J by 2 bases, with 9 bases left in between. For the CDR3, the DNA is TGTGCCAGCAGTCAGACTCCCAACACTGAAGCTTTCTTT. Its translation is CASSQTPNTEAFF.

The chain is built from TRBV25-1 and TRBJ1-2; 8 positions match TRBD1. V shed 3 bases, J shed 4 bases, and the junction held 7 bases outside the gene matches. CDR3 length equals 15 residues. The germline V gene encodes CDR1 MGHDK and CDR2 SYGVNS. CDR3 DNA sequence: TGTGCCAGCAGTGATCCACAGGGGGGTGTCTATGGCTACACCTTC. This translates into CASSDPQGGVYGYTF.

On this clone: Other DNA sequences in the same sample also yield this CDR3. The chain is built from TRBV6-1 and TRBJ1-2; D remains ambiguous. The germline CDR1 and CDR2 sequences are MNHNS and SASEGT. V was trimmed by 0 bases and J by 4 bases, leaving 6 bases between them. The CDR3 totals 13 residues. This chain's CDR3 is CASSEAGSYGYTF. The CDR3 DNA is TGTGCCAGCAGTGAAGCTGGCAGCTATGGCTACACCTTC.

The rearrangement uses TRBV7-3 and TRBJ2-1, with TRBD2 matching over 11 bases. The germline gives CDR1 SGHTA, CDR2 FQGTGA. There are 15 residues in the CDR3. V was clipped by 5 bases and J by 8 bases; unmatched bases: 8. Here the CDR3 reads CASSPTSGSWYEQFF. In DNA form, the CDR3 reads TGTGCCAGCAGCCCCACTAGCGGGAGCTGGTATGAGCAGTTCTTC.

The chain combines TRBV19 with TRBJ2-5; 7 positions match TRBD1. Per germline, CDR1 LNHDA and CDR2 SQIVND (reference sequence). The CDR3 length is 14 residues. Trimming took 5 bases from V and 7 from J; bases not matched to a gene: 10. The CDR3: CASSQDRAPRTQYF. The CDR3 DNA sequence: TGTGCCAGTAGTCAAGACAGGGCCCCAAGGACCCAGTACTTC.

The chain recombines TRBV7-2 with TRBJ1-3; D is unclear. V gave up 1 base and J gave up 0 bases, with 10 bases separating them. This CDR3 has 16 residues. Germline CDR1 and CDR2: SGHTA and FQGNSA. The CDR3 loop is CASSLGVGGSGNTIYF. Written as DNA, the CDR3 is TGTGCCAGCAGCTTAGGTGTGGGAGGCTCTGGAAACACCATATATTTT.

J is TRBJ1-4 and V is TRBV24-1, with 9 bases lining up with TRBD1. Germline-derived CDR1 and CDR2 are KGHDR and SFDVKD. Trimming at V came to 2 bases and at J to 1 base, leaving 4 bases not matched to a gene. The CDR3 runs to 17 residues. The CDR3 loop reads CATSDSRQGGTNEKLFF. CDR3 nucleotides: TGTGCCACCAGTGATTCGAGACAGGGGGGAACTAATGAAAAACTGTTTTTT.

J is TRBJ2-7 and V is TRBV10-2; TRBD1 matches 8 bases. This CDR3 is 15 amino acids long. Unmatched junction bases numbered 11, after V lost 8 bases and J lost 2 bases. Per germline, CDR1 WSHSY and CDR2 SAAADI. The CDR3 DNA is TGCGCCAGCCCCCCAGACAGGGGTCCCGCCTACGAGCAGTACTTC. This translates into CASPPDRGPAYEQYF.

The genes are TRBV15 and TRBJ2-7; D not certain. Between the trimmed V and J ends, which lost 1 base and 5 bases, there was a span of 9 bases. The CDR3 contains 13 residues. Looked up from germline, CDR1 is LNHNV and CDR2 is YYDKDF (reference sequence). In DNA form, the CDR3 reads TGTGCCACCAGCAGAGCGGTTCTCGACGAGCAGTACTTC. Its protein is CATSRAVLDEQYF.

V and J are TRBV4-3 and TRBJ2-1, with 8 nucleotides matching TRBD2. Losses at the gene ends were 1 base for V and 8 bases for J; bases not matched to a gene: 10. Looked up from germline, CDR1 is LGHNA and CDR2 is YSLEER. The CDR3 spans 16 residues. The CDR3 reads CASSQGFRGGLDEQFF. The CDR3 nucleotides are TGCGCCAGCAGCCAAGGTTTCCGGGGGGGCCTTGATGAGCAGTTCTTC.

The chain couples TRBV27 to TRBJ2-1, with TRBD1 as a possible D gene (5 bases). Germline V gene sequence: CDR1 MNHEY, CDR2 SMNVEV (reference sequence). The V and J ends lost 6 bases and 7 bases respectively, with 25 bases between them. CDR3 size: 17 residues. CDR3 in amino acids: CASRLTTLGPLGNEQFF. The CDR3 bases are TGTGCCAGCAGGTTGACGACCCTGGGGCCTTTAGGGAATGAGCAGTTCTTC.

CDR3 sequence reads: CASSAFELHNEQFF. The DNA of the CDR3 is TGTGCCAGCAGCGCCTTTGAGCTGCACAATGAGCAGTTCTTC. The V call is TRBV9, the J call TRBJ2-1; D remains unclear. Trimming took 3 bases from V and 5 from J, leaving 12 bases between them. The CDR3 is made up of 14 amino acids. CDR1 SGDLS and CDR2 YYNGEE come from the germline V gene. Looking up the rest from reference TRBV9 and TRBJ2-1 gives the full variable domain: DSGVTQTPKHLITATGQRVTLRCSPRSGDLSVYWYQQSLDQGLQFLIQYYNGEERAKGNILERFSAQQFPDLHSELNLSSLELGDSALYFCASSAFELHNEQFFGPGTRLTVL.

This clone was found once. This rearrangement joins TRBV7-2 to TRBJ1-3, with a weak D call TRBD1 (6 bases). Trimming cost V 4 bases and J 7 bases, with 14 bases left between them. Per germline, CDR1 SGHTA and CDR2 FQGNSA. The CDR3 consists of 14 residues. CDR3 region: CASSSRGQGNTIYF. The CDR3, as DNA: TGTGCCAGCAGCTCAAGAGGCCAGGGGAACACCATATATTTT. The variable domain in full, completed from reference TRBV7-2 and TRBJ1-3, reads GAGVSQSPSNKVTEKGKDVELRCDPISGHTALYWYRQSLGQGLEFLIYFQGNSAPDKSGLPSDRFSAERTGGSVSTLTIQRTQQEDSAVYLCASSSRGQGNTIYFGEGSWLTVV.

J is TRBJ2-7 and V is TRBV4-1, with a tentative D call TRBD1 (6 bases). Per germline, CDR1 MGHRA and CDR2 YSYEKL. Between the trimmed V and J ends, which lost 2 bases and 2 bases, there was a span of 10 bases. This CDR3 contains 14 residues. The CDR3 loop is CASSQQGTPYEQYF. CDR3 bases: TGCGCCAGCAGCCAACAGGGGACACCCTACGAGCAGTACTTC.

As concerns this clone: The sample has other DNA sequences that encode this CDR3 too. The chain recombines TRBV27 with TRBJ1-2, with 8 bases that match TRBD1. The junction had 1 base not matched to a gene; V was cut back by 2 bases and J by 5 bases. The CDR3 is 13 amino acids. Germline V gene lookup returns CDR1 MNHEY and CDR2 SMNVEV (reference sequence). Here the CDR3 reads CASSLGTGYGYTF. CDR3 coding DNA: TGTGCCAGCAGTTTAGGGACAGGATATGGCTACACCTTC.

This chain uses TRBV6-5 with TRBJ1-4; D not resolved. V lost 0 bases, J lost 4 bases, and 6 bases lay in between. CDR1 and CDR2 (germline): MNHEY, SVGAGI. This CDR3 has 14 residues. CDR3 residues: CASSYSSVNEKLFF. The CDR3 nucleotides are TGTGCCAGCAGTTACTCATCGGTTAATGAAAAACTGTTTTTT.

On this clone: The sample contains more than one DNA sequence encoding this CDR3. The CDR3: CASSQVRGNEQFF. CDR3 in DNA: TGTGCCAGCAGCCAAGTCCGGGGCAATGAGCAGTTCTTC. This chain joins TRBV14 and TRBJ2-1, with D perhaps matching TRBD2 (5 bases). This CDR3 has 13 amino acids. Germline CDR1 is SGHDN and CDR2 is FVKESK. The V end was cut by 1 base, the J end by 6 bases, with 7 bases between.

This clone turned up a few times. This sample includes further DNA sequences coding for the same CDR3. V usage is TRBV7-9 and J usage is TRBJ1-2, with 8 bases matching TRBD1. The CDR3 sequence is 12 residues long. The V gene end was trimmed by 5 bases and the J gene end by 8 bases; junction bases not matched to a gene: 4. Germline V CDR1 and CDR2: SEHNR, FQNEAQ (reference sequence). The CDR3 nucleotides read TGTGCCAGCAGCCTCGACAGGGGCGGCTACACCTTC. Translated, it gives CASSLDRGGYTF.

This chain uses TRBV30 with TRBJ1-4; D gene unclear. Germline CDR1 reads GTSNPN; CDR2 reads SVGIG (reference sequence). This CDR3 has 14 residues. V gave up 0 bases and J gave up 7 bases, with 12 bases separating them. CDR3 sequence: CAWSVGRAGEKLFF. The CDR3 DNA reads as TGTGCCTGGAGTGTCGGGAGGGCTGGTGAAAAACTGTTTTTT. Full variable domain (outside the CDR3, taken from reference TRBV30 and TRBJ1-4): SQTIHQWPATLVQPVGSPLSLECTVEGTSNPNLYWYRQAAGRGLQLLFYSVGIGQISSEVPQNLSASRPQDRQFILSSKKLLLSDSGFYLCAWSVGRAGEKLFFGSGTQLSVL.

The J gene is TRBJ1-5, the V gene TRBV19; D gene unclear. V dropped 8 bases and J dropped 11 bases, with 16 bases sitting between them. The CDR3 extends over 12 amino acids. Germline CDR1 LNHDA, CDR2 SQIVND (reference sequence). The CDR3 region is CASRFLAEAQHF. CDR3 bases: TGTGCCAGTCGGTTTTTGGCCGAGGCCCAGCATTTT. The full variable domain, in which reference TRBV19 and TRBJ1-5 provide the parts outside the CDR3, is DGGITQSPKYLFRKEGQNVTLSCEQNLNHDAMYWYRQDPGQGLRLIYYSQIVNDFQKGDIAEGYSVSREKKESFPLTVTSAQKNPTAFYLCASRFLAEAQHFGDGTRLSIL.

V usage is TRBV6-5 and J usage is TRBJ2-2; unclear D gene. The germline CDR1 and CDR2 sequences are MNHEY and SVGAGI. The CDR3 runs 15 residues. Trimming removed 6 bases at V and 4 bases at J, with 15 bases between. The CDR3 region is CASRPTESPTGELFF. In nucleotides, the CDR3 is TGTGCCAGCAGACCCACAGAATCCCCCACCGGGGAGCTGTTTTTT.

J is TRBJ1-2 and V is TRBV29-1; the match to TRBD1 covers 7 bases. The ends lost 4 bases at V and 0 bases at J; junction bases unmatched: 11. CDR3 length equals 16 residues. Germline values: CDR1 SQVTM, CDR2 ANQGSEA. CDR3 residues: CSVGRGGPSTNYGYTF. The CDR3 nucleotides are TGCAGCGTTGGCAGAGGGGGCCCCTCCACTAACTATGGCTACACCTTC.

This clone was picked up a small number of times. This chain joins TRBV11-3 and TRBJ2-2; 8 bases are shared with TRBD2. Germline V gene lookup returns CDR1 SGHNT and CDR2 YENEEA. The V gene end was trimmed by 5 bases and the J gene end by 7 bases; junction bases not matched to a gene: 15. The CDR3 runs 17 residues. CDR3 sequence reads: CASSPGGAARLIGELFF. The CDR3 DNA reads TGTGCCAGCAGCCCCGGGGGGGCCGCCCGTCTCATCGGGGAGCTGTTTTTT.

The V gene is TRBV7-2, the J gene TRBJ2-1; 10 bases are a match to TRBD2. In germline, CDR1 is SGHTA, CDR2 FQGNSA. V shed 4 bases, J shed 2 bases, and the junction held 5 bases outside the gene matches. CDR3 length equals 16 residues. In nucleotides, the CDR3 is TGTGCCAGCAGCTCGAGCGGGGGGGGGACCTACAATGAGCAGTTCTTC. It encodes CASSSSGGGTYNEQFF.

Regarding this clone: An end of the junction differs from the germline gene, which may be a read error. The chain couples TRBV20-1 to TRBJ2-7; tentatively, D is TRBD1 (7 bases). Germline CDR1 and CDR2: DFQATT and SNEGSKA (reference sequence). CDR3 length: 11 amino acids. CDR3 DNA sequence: TGCAGTGCTAGCATCCTTCGGGGGACAGACTTC. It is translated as CSASILRGTDF.